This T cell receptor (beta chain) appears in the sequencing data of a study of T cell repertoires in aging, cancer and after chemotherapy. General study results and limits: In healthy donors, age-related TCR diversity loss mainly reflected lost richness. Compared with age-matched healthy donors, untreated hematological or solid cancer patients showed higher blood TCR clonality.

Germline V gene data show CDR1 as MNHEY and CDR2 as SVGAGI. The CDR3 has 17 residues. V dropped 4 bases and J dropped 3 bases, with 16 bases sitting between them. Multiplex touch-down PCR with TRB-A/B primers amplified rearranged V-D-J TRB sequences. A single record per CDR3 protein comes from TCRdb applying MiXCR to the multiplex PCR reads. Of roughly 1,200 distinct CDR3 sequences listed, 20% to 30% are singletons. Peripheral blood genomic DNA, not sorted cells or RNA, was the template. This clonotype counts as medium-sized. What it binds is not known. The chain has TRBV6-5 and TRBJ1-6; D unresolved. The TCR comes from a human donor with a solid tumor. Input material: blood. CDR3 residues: CASSLQPRHLYNSPLHF. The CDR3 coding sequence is TGTGCCAGCAGTTTGCAGCCCCGACACCTCTATAATTCACCCCTCCACTTT.